One T cell receptor (beta chain) is described in this entry. Germline CDR1 LGHNA, CDR2 YSLEER. CDR3 length: 13 amino acids. V was trimmed by 0 bases and J by 9 bases, leaving 12 bases between them. These data originate in a study of cytomegalovirus exposure and HLA in healthy donors. PCR primers comprised 60 Vbeta and 13 Jbeta primers. The assay was immunoSEQ multiplex PCR, and TCRdb's table has in-frame clones only and misses some. The table records 240,000 or so clones, 82% of them present only once. Sequencing input: PBMCs. The source of this sequence is a woman aged 40 to 49 in good health and CMV-seropositive. The chain combines TRBV4-3 with TRBJ2-7; no reliable D call. For the CDR3, the DNA is TGCGCCAGCAGCCAAGAAAAGTCCCAGATGCAGTACTTC. Encoded protein: CASSQEKSQMQYF.